This entry is about one TCR beta chain. Its antigen is still unknown. The method was immunoSEQ multiplex PCR; TCRdb's version includes in-frame clones alone and lacks a portion of them. The sample holds 98,000 or so clones, roughly 94% seen once. With autoimmune disease history or systemic immunosuppression, patients were excluded. These data belong to a study of OX40 agonist ivuxolimab in advanced cancers. Study-level background: Across the patients, intravenous ivuxolimab was delivered every 2 weeks at 0.01 to 10 mg/kg. One patient with hepatocellular carcinoma and two with cutaneous melanoma, three in all, had partial responses.

Study-wide findings and caveats: Partial responders at 0.1-3.0 mg/kg showed near-lowest clonal expansion.

This clonotype was obtained from an adult with an advanced solid tumor such as melanoma, head and neck, liver or kidney cancer. The input for sequencing was CD4+ or CD8+ T cells sorted from blood, taken in a trial of the OX40 agonist ivuxolimab.

CDR3 in DNA: TGCGCCAGCAGGTACGCTAGCGGGGACGAGACCCAGTACTTC. Amino acid sequence: CASRYASGDETQYF. The chain links TRBV5-1 to TRBJ2-5, with 9 positions matching TRBD2. The germline gives CDR1 SGHRS, CDR2 YFSETQ. The CDR3 has 14 residues. V was pared by 5 bases and J by 5 bases, with 7 bases of the junction left unmatched.